The entry below describes one TCR beta chain. Germline V gene data show CDR1 as SGHAT and CDR2 as FQNNGV. The CDR3 is 17 amino acids. Trimming took 8 bases from V and 2 from J; bases not matched to a gene: 16. This sample was included in a study of blood T cell repertoires in COVID-19. Clones were read by immunoSEQ multiplex PCR, and TCRdb kept only the in-frame ones, dropping some. Here the sample spans roughly 170,000 clones, approximately 84% being singletons. This receptor was taken from a man aged 50-60 years who had recovered from COVID-19. Input material: PBMCs or T cells enriched from blood (not recorded which). The chain uses TRBV11-2 and TRBJ1-1, with 8 bases that match TRBD1. CDR3 DNA: TGTGCCAGCGGTAGAGTCAGGGGGCAGGGGACTAACACTGAAGCTTTCTTT. Its translation: CASGRVRGQGTNTEAFF.